The next 3 T cell receptor beta chains were all read from a single sample in a study of T cell responses to AZD1222 COVID-19 vaccine. The assay was immunoSEQ multiplex PCR, and TCRdb's table has in-frame clones only and misses some. Of 150,000 to 200,000 clones detected, less than 90% appear once; the ten largest clones hold about 1.5%. Source: peripheral blood, taken on day 0 of AZD1222 vaccination. Receptors were obtained from an adult in good health.

The V and J genes are TRBV11-2 and TRBJ2-4; tentatively, D is TRBD1 (9 bases). The V gene's germline CDR1 is SGHAT and CDR2 FQNNGV. The CDR3 contains 19 residues. V was trimmed by 1 base and J by 3 bases, leaving 22 bases between them. CDR3 protein: CASSLGGSGTGFVKNIQYF. Here the CDR3 DNA reads TGTGCCAGCAGCTTAGGGGGTAGCGGGACAGGGTTTGTCAAAAACATTCAGTACTTC.

The rearrangement links TRBV30 to TRBJ2-1, with 8 bases aligning to TRBD1. CDR1 is GTSNPN, CDR2 SVGIG, per germline (reference sequence). J lost 6 bases, V lost 4 bases, and 11 bases had no gene match. The CDR3 loop spans 15 amino acids. CDR3 in amino acids: CAWTKTGVAGNEQFF. Written as DNA, the CDR3 is TGTGCCTGGACTAAGACAGGGGTCGCAGGCAATGAGCAGTTCTTC.

The chain has TRBV18 and TRBJ1-5; 8 nucleotides line up with TRBD1. Germline V lookup: CDR1 KGHSH, CDR2 LQKENI. Unmatched junction bases numbered 0, after V lost 4 bases and J lost 4 bases. The CDR3 is made up of 13 amino acids. CDR3 amino acids: CASSRTGNQPQHF. CDR3 coding DNA: TGTGCCAGCTCACGGACAGGGAATCAGCCCCAGCATTTT.